Below are 29 T cell receptor beta chains sequenced from a single sample in a study of blood T cell repertoires in COVID-19. Generated by immunoSEQ multiplex PCR, the TCRdb table keeps only in-frame clones and is missing some. The sample yields 120,000 to 150,000 clones, around four fifths seen once. The material sequenced was PBMCs or T cells enriched from blood (not recorded which). Every receptor here comes from a woman aged 40 to 50 who had recovered from COVID-19.

This clone was detected many times. This chain connects TRBV3-1 (or the pseudogene TRBV3-2) to TRBJ2-7; a weak D match, TRBD2 (6 bases). CDR1 is LGHDT, CDR2 YNNKEL, per germline (reference sequence). The CDR3 extends over 16 amino acids. The V gene lost 1 base and the J gene lost 1 base, with 14 bases spanning the gap. In DNA, the CDR3 is TGTGCCAGCAGCCAAGTCGTTTGGGGAGGATCCTACGAGCAGTACTTC. Its protein product is CASSQVVWGGSYEQYF.

The chain has TRBV7-8 and TRBJ2-1; TRBD1 is a possible D gene (5 bases). V lost 2 bases, J lost 8 bases, and 13 bases lay in between. CDR1 is SGHVS and CDR2 is FQNEAQ in the germline V gene. This CDR3 is 14 amino acids long. CDR3 region: CASSLSGQGDEQFF. CDR3 DNA: TGTGCCAGCAGCTTAAGTGGGCAGGGCGATGAGCAGTTCTTC.

The chain uses TRBV2 and TRBJ1-1, with D possibly matching TRBD1 (5 bases). Trimming shortened V by 8 bases and J by 4 bases, and 11 bases separated the two germline ends. The CDR3 spans 12 residues. Germline V gene data show CDR1 as SNHLY and CDR2 as FYNNEI. CDR3 protein: CASGGEGTEAFF. CDR3 coding DNA: TGTGCCAGCGGGGGGGAGGGCACTGAAGCTTTCTTT. Looking up the rest from reference TRBV2 and TRBJ1-1 gives the full variable domain: EPEVTQTPSHQVTQMGQEVILRCVPISNHLYFYWYRQILGQKVEFLVSFYNNEISEKSEIFDDQFSVERPDGSNFTLKIRSTKLEDSAMYFCASGGEGTEAFFGQGTRLTVV.

The rearrangement links TRBV30 to TRBJ2-7, with TRBD1 as a possible D gene (6 bases). Trimming shortened V by 7 bases and J by 2 bases, and 12 bases separated the two germline ends. Germline V gene lookup returns CDR1 GTSNPN and CDR2 SVGIG (reference sequence). The CDR3 spans 12 residues. This CDR3 is CASGQGPYEQYF. In DNA form, the CDR3 reads TGTGCCTCAGGGCAGGGGCCCTACGAGCAGTACTTC. Full variable domain (rest looked up from reference TRBV30 and TRBJ2-7): SQTIHQWPATLVQPVGSPLSLECTVEGTSNPNLYWYRQAAGRGLQLLFYSVGIGQISSEVPQNLSASRPQDRQFILSSKKLLLSDSGFYLCASGQGPYEQYFGPGTRLTVT.

In its sample, this clone was seen a few times. This chain connects TRBV6-4 to TRBJ2-2; TRBD2 matches 9 bases. This CDR3 spans 16 amino acids. The J segment lost 7 bases and the V segment lost 0 bases, leaving 6 bases of the junction unmatched. Germline lookup yields CDR1 MRHNA and CDR2 SNTAGT. CDR3 sequence (DNA): TGTGCCAGCAGTGACTCGGCTAGCGGGGAGAGCGGGGAGCTGTTTTTT. As protein: CASSDSASGESGELFF.

V and J are TRBV5-6 and TRBJ2-3; D ambiguous. Between the trimmed V and J ends, which lost 2 bases and 2 bases, there was a span of 9 bases. This CDR3 comprises 14 residues. The germline V gene encodes CDR1 SGHDT and CDR2 YYEEEE. Here the CDR3 DNA reads TGTGCCAGCAGCTTTGGCGGAAACACAGATACGCAGTATTTT. This codes for CASSFGGNTDTQYF.

V is TRBV7-6 and J is TRBJ2-7; 8 bases are shared with TRBD2. The CDR3 spans 16 residues. Looked up from germline, CDR1 is SGHVS and CDR2 is FNYEAQ. V was clipped by 1 base and J by 3 bases; unmatched bases: 8. CDR3 DNA sequence: TGTGCCAGCAGCTTAGTTACGGGAGGGCAGGGCTACGAGCAGTACTTC. Translation: CASSLVTGGQGYEQYF.

The chain carries TRBV7-9 and TRBJ2-7, with 10 bases that match TRBD2. With 6 bases clipped from V and 2 bases from J, the junction kept 4 bases outside the gene matches. Germline V CDR1 and CDR2: SEHNR, FQNEAQ (reference sequence). This CDR3 contains 14 residues. CDR3 coding DNA: TGTGCCAGCAGGCCTAGCGGGAGTACCTACGAGCAGTACTTC. It encodes CASRPSGSTYEQYF.

J is TRBJ2-7 and V is TRBV12-3 or TRBV12-4; D perhaps matches TRBD2 (6 bases). V was clipped by 1 base and J by 6 bases, with 7 bases between them. CDR3 length: 12 amino acids. The CDR3 loop reads CASSLGGGEQYF. Here the CDR3 DNA reads TGTGCCAGCAGTTTAGGGGGAGGCGAGCAGTACTTC.

This chain links TRBV5-1 with TRBJ2-1, with D perhaps matching TRBD2 (6 bases). V lost 2 bases, J lost 5 bases, and 8 bases lay in between. Germline lookup yields CDR1 SGHRS and CDR2 YFSETQ. The CDR3 contains 13 residues. Written as DNA, the CDR3 is TGCGCCAGCAGCTTTGGGAGGAACAATGAGCAGTTCTTC. Protein product: CASSFGRNNEQFF.

As DNA, the CDR3 is TGCGCCAGCAGCCCCGGGACAAGAGATGAAAAACTGTTTTTT. This encodes CASSPGTRDEKLFF. The genes are TRBV5-1 and TRBJ1-4, with D tentatively TRBD1 (6 bases). From germline, CDR1 is SGHRS and CDR2 YFSETQ. The CDR3 sequence is 14 residues long. Trimming removed 4 bases at V and 6 bases at J, with 13 bases between.

The chain has TRBV3-1 (or the pseudogene TRBV3-2) and TRBJ2-3; 10 bases match TRBD1. The germline V gene has CDR1 LGHDT and CDR2 YNNKEL (reference sequence). V was pared by 8 bases and J by 2 bases, with 4 bases of the junction left unmatched. The CDR3 sequence is 14 residues long. CDR3 in amino acids: CASAGTGVTDTQYF. The DNA for the CDR3 is TGTGCCAGCGCCGGGACAGGGGTCACAGATACGCAGTATTTT.

J is TRBJ2-3 and V is TRBV5-1; 10 nucleotides align to TRBD2. Trimming cost V 4 bases and J 2 bases; bases outside gene matches: 4. This CDR3 is 15 amino acids long. Per the germline V gene, CDR1 is SGHRS and CDR2 is YFSETQ. The CDR3 region is CASSLTSGITDTQYF. The DNA for the CDR3 is TGCGCCAGCAGCCTAACTAGCGGGATCACAGATACGCAGTATTTT.

The chain uses TRBV5-1 and TRBJ2-1; 9 nucleotides agree with TRBD2. This CDR3 has 18 amino acids. The germline gives CDR1 SGHRS, CDR2 YFSETQ. V lost 0 bases and J lost 12; bases outside the gene matches: 19. CDR3 region: CASSLDGLAGGKGRGQFF. CDR3 bases: TGCGCCAGCAGCTTGGATGGACTCGCGGGAGGGAAGGGCAGGGGGCAGTTCTTC.

The chain links TRBV12-5 to TRBJ1-2; D ambiguous. In germline, CDR1 is LGHNT, CDR2 FRNRAP. The CDR3 length is 16 residues. V was trimmed by 6 bases and J by 0 bases, leaving 17 bases between them. CDR3 sequence: CASGFRETDANYGYTF. CDR3 nucleotide sequence: TGTGCTAGTGGATTTCGGGAAACAGACGCTAACTATGGCTACACCTTC.

This clone was seen only once. CDR3 protein: CASSIAIHLGISGRKIKKETQYF. The CDR3 DNA follows: TGTGCCAGCAGCATAGCTATCCACCTTGGGATAAGCGGGAGGAAAATCAAAAAAGAGACCCAGTACTTC. This chain links TRBV21-1 with TRBJ2-5; TRBD2, the table's D call, was not compared with the DNA. TRBV21-1 is annotated as a pseudogene. This CDR3 has 23 amino acids.

The chain has TRBV4-1 and TRBJ2-3; 13 bases agree with TRBD2. CDR3 length: 18 amino acids. In germline, CDR1 is MGHRA, CDR2 YSYEKL. Trimming took 4 bases from V and 3 from J; bases not matched to a gene: 10. CDR3 DNA sequence: TGCGCCAGCAGCCCATTTCGGGGGACTAGCGGGGAGACAGATACGCAGTATTTT. Protein sequence: CASSPFRGTSGETDTQYF.

The chain combines TRBV2 with TRBJ1-5; 9 bases are a match to TRBD1. CDR3 length: 13 amino acids. V was clipped by 7 bases and J by 7 bases; unmatched bases: 5. Germline CDR1 reads SNHLY; CDR2 reads FYNNEI. The CDR3 DNA reads TGTGCCAGCACCTGGACAGGGGAACAGCCCCAGCATTTT. It encodes CASTWTGEQPQHF.

This chain links TRBV29-1 with TRBJ2-1; D not certain. The germline CDR1 and CDR2 sequences are SQVTM and ANQGSEA. Trimming pared 3 bases from V and 0 bases from J, leaving 6 bases between. This CDR3 comprises 13 residues. The DNA for the CDR3 is TGCAGCGTTGAGGGCCCCTCCTACAATGAGCAGTTCTTC. Translation gives CSVEGPSYNEQFF.

The V and J genes are TRBV9 and TRBJ1-1; 7 nucleotides agree with TRBD1. CDR1 and CDR2 (germline): SGDLS, YYNGEE. This CDR3 has 14 residues. The ends lost 4 bases at V and 3 bases at J; junction bases unmatched: 6. DNA for the CDR3: TGTGCCAGCAGCTCTGGACAGGCCCACACTGAAGCTTTCTTT. Its translation: CASSSGQAHTEAFF. The whole variable domain, filled in from reference TRBV9 and TRBJ1-1, reads DSGVTQTPKHLITATGQRVTLRCSPRSGDLSVYWYQQSLDQGLQFLIQYYNGEERAKGNILERFSAQQFPDLHSELNLSSLELGDSALYFCASSSGQAHTEAFFGQGTRLTVV.

The V gene is TRBV6-5, the J gene TRBJ1-4; 8 nucleotides match TRBD1. This CDR3 is 14 amino acids long. The V segment lost 0 bases and the J segment 8 bases; nucleotides outside the gene matches: 2. CDR1 MNHEY and CDR2 SVGAGI come from the germline V gene. CDR3 residues: CASSYSGQGEKLFF. DNA of the CDR3: TGTGCCAGCAGTTACTCCGGACAGGGAGAAAAACTGTTTTTT.

This clone occurred once. The rearrangement links TRBV7-8 to TRBJ1-5; D perhaps matches TRBD1 (6 bases). Germline lookup yields CDR1 SGHVS and CDR2 FQNEAQ. Trimming stripped 5 bases from V and 3 bases from J, with 11 bases between. The CDR3 is 14 residues long. The CDR3 is CASSPTGNNQPQHF. CDR3 coding DNA: TGTGCCAGCAGCCCAACAGGGAACAATCAGCCCCAGCATTTT.

This chain connects TRBV6-1 to TRBJ1-4; possible D gene TRBD1, 6 bases. Germline CDR1 reads MNHNS; CDR2 reads SASEGT. The V end lost 6 bases, the J end lost 6 bases, and 17 bases lay between the germline ends. The CDR3 totals 15 residues. The CDR3 loop reads CASSLLLAGDEKLFF. In nucleotides, the CDR3 is TGTGCCAGCAGCCTACTCCTGGCAGGGGATGAAAAACTGTTTTTT.

The rearrangement uses TRBV5-1 and TRBJ2-3; 11 bases are a match to TRBD1. This CDR3 contains 15 residues. Germline values: CDR1 SGHRS, CDR2 YFSETQ. Germline trimming cut 7 bases from V and 3 bases from J; bases unmatched to any gene: 7. For the CDR3, the DNA is TGCGCCAGCTACCCTGGGACAGGGGGGACAGATACGCAGTATTTT. It yields the protein CASYPGTGGTDTQYF.

The CDR3 nucleotides are TGTGCCAGCAGCTTAGATTCGCGCCTAGCGGGAGGGCGTCAAGAGACCCAGTACTTC. Translating gives CASSLDSRLAGGRQETQYF. V gene TRBV11-3 combines with J gene TRBJ2-5; 12 bases align to TRBD2. With V trimmed by 0 bases and J by 2 bases, 10 bases remained unmatched. The CDR3 consists of 19 residues. Germline CDR1 and CDR2: SGHNT and YENEEA. Looking up the rest from reference TRBV11-3 and TRBJ2-5 gives the full variable domain: EAGVVQSPRYKIIEKKQPVAFWCNPISGHNTLYWYLQNLGQGPELLIRYENEEAVDDSQLPKDRFSAERLKGVDSTLKIQPAELGDSAVYLCASSLDSRLAGGRQETQYFGPGTRLLVL.

The rearrangement uses TRBV4-2 and TRBJ2-1, with 8 nucleotides matching TRBD2. The V and J ends lost 3 bases and 6 bases, in that order; junction bases with no gene match: 4. The germline V gene has CDR1 LGHNA and CDR2 YNFKEQ. This CDR3 is built from 14 residues. CDR3 residues: CASSHPTSVNEQFF. DNA of the CDR3: TGTGCCAGCAGCCACCCGACTAGCGTCAATGAGCAGTTCTTC.

This chain uses TRBV25-1 with TRBJ1-5; 8 bases match TRBD1. The V and J ends lost 4 bases and 5 bases, in that order; junction bases with no gene match: 1. CDR1 is MGHDK and CDR2 is SYGVNS in the germline V gene. This CDR3 is 13 amino acids long. The CDR3 loop is CASSAGGDQPQHF. The CDR3 DNA is TGTGCCAGCAGTGCAGGGGGCGATCAGCCCCAGCATTTT.

The rearrangement joins TRBV5-1 to TRBJ2-7, with D possibly TRBD1 on 6 matching bases. V gave up 2 bases and J gave up 7 bases, with 13 bases separating them. Germline V CDR1 and CDR2: SGHRS, YFSETQ. The CDR3 has 13 amino acids. Written as DNA, the CDR3 is TGCGCCAGCAGCTTAACAGGGTTGAGGGAGCAGTACTTC. Its translation: CASSLTGLREQYF. Variable domain in full (rest from reference TRBV5-1 and TRBJ2-7): KAGVTQTPRYLIKTRGQQVTLSCSPISGHRSVSWYQQTPGQGLQFLFEYFSETQRNKGNFPGRFSGRQFSNSRSEMNVSTLELGDSALYLCASSLTGLREQYFGPGTRLTVT.

V and J are TRBV11-2 and TRBJ2-3; TRBD2 matches 11 bases. After removal of 3 bases from V and 4 bases from J, the junction contained 9 bases not matched to a gene. CDR3 length: 17 residues. Looked up from germline, CDR1 is SGHAT and CDR2 is FQNNGV. CDR3: CASSFSGRVSVADTQYF. CDR3 sequence (DNA): TGTGCCAGCAGCTTTAGCGGGAGGGTATCGGTCGCAGATACGCAGTATTTT.